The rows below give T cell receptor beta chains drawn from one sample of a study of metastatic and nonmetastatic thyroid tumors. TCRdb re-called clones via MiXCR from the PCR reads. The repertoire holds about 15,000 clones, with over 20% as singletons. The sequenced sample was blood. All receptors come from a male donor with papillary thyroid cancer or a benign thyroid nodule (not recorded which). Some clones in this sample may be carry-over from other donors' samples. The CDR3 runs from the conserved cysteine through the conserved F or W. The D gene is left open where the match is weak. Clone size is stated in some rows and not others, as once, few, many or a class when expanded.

CDR3 protein: CSAPIGGTDNEQYF
CDR3 DNA: TGCAGTGCCCCCATAGGGGGGACAGATAACGAGCAGTACTTC
clone size: medium-sized
D gene: -
V gene: TRBV20-1
J gene: TRBJ2-7

CDR3 protein: CASSFPPAGGQETQYF
CDR3 DNA: TGTGCCAGCAGCTTTCCCCCAGCGGGAGGTCAAGAGACCCAGTACTTC
clone size: many
D gene: TRBD2
V gene: TRBV5-4
J gene: TRBJ2-5

CDR3 protein: CSALRTGPYF
CDR3 DNA: TGCAGTGCGCTGCGGACAGGGCCCTACTTC
clone size: many
D gene: TRBD1
V gene: TRBV20-1
J gene: TRBJ2-4

CDR3 protein: CATSRGGTSGRVGGNEQFF
CDR3 DNA: TGTGCCACCAGCAGGGGTGGGACTAGCGGGAGGGTCGGGGGGAATGAGCAGTTCTTC
clone size: -
D gene: TRBD2
V gene: TRBV15
J gene: TRBJ2-1

CDR3 protein: CAIREGDEQYF
CDR3 DNA: TGTGCCATCAGGGAGGGTGACGAGCAGTACTTC
clone size: -
D gene: -
V gene: TRBV10-3
J gene: TRBJ2-7

CDR3 protein: CASSLGQIMNTEAFF
CDR3 DNA: TGTGCCAGCAGCTTGGGACAAATCATGAACACTGAAGCTTTCTTT
clone size: many
D gene: -
V gene: TRBV5-4
J gene: TRBJ1-1

CDR3 protein: CASSFWGGRVSQPQHF
CDR3 DNA: TGTGCCAGCAGCTTTTGGGGGGGGCGCGTGAGTCAGCCCCAGCATTTT
clone size: many
D gene: -
V gene: TRBV7-2
J gene: TRBJ1-5

CDR3 protein: CASSRRGQGAEQFF
CDR3 DNA: TGTGCCAGCAGCCGCCGTGGACAGGGCGCTGAGCAGTTCTTC
clone size: once
D gene: TRBD1
V gene: TRBV11-1
J gene: TRBJ2-1

CDR3 protein: CASTVSGRFNEQFF
CDR3 DNA: TGTGCCAGCACCGTTAGCGGGAGATTCAATGAGCAGTTCTTC
clone size: -
D gene: TRBD2
V gene: TRBV27
J gene: TRBJ2-1

CDR3 protein: CASSLVAGGRSGELFF
CDR3 DNA: TGTGCCAGCAGCTTAGTTGCGGGGGGGCGGAGCGGGGAGCTGTTTTTT
clone size: -
D gene: TRBD2
V gene: TRBV11-2
J gene: TRBJ2-2

CDR3 protein: CASSQDRRSGANVLTF
CDR3 DNA: TGCGCCAGCAGCCAAGATCGGCGCTCTGGGGCCAACGTCCTGACTTTC
clone size: medium-sized
D gene: -
V gene: TRBV4-1
J gene: TRBJ2-6